This T cell receptor (beta chain) was captured in a study of blood T cells in healthy people across ages. Whole-study results and caveats: More naive CD4+ cells and higher diversity marked long-lived donors relative to aged donors.

This CDR3 has 16 amino acids. In germline, CDR1 is LNHNV, CDR2 YYDKDF (reference sequence). V was pared by 2 bases and J by 6 bases, with 6 bases of the junction left unmatched. With regard to this clonotype: Antigen specificity is unknown.

Every donor gave around 10 milliliters of peripheral blood. Through a sample-barcoded 5' primer and a J-beta primer mix, a second PCR was run for about 6 to 11 cycles. Each TCR beta cDNA got a 12-nucleotide random molecular identifier. A minimum of 2.5 million CDR3-containing paired-end reads was obtained for each sample. MiXCR was run by TCRdb on the 5' RACE reads, yielding one entry per CDR3 protein. The profile covers some 800,000 distinct CDR3 sequences, with roughly 44% appearing a single time and 15% to 25% taken by the ten largest. The sequence was obtained from a man aged 55-75 years in good health. The sample comprised blood. The chain couples TRBV15 to TRBJ2-1; 11 bases align to TRBD1. CDR3 bases: TGTGCCACCAGCAGAAGACCGGGACAGGGGGTCAATGAGCAGTTCTTC. This encodes CATSRRPGQGVNEQFF.